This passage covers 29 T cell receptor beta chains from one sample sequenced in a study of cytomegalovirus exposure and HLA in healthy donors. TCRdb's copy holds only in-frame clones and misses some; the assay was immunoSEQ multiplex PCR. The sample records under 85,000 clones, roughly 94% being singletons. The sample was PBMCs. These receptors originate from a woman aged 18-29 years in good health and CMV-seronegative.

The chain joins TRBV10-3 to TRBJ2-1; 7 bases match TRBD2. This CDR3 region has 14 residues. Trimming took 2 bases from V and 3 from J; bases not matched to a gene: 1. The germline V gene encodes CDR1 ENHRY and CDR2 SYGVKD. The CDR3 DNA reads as TGTGCCATCAGTGAGGGACTAGTCTACAATGAGCAGTTCTTC. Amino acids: CAISEGLVYNEQFF.

The DNA of the CDR3 is TGCGCCAGCAGCCAAGTCCTCGTCTCCGGGGGGATGTCCTACGAGCAGTACTTC. Its protein product is CASSQVLVSGGMSYEQYF. The chain is built from TRBV4-3 and TRBJ2-7; 7 nucleotides agree with TRBD2. CDR1 LGHNA and CDR2 YSLEER come from the germline V gene. Losses at the gene ends were 1 base for V and 1 base for J; bases not matched to a gene: 13. The CDR3 consists of 18 residues.

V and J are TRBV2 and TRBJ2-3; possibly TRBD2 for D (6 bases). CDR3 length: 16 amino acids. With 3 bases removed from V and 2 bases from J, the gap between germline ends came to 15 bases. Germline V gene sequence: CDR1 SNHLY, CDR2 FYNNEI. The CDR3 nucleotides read TGTGCCAGCAGTGATCTCGTGGGGGGATACACAGATACGCAGTATTTT. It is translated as CASSDLVGGYTDTQYF.

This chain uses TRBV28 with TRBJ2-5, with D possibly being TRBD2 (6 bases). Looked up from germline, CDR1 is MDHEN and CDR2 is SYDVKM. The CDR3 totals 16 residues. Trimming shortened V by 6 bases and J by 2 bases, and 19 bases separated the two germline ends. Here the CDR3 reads CASRPRTGTLQETQYF. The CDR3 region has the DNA TGTGCCAGCAGGCCTCGAACCGGGACTTTACAAGAGACCCAGTACTTC. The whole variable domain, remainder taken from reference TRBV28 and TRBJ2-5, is DVKVTQSSRYLVKRTGEKVFLECVQDMDHENMFWYRQDPGLGLRLIYFSYDVKMKEKGDIPEGYSVSREKKERFSLILESASTNQTSMYLCASRPRTGTLQETQYFGPGTRLLVL.

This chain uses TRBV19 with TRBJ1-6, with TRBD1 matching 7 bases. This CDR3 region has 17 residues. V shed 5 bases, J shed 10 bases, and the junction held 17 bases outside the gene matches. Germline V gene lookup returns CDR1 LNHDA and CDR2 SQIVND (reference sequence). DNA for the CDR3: TGTGCCAGTAGTGCGACTTCCCGGACAGGCGGTGGGTCACCCCTCCACTTT. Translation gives CASSATSRTGGGSPLHF.

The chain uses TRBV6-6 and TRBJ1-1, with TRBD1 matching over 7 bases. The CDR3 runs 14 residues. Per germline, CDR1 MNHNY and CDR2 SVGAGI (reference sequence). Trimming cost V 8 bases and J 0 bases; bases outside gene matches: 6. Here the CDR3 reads CASGDGQVNTEAFF. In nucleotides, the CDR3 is TGTGCCAGCGGAGACGGACAGGTGAACACTGAAGCTTTCTTT.

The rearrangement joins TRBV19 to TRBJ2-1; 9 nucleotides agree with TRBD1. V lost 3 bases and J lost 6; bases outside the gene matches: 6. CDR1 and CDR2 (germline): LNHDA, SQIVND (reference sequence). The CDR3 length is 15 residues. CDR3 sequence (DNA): TGTGCCAGTAGTATTACTGGGACAGGGATCAATGAGCAGTTCTTC. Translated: CASSITGTGINEQFF.

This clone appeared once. The CDR3 coding sequence is TGTGCCAGCTCCCGACAGTCGGGTAATGAAAAACTGTTTTTT. Translating it yields CASSRQSGNEKLFF. The V gene is TRBV18, the J gene TRBJ1-4; D might be TRBD1 (5 bases). Germline CDR1 is KGHSH and CDR2 is LQKENI. The V and J ends lost 6 bases and 4 bases respectively, with 12 bases between them. This CDR3 comprises 14 residues.

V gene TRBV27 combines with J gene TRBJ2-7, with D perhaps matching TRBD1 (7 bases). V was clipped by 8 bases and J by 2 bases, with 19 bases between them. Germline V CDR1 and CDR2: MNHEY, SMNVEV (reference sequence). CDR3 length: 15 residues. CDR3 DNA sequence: TGTGCCAGCCGACAGGGCGGGGCCCCACCCTACGAGCAGTACTTC. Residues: CASRQGGAPPYEQYF.

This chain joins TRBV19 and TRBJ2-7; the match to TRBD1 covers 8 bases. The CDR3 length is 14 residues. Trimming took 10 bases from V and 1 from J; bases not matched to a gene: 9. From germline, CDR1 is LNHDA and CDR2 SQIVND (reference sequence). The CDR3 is CATRKQGGSYEQYF. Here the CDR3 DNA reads TGTGCCACTAGAAAACAGGGGGGATCCTACGAGCAGTACTTC.

The CDR3 region has the DNA TGTGCCAGCAGCATGGCGGGGACTAATGAAAAACTGTTTTTT. The encoded protein is CASSMAGTNEKLFF. The rearrangement joins TRBV7-9 to TRBJ1-4; D is uncertain. Trimming left V 5 bases short and J 2 bases short, with 9 bases between. The germline V gene encodes CDR1 SEHNR and CDR2 FQNEAQ (reference sequence). The CDR3 is 14 amino acids.

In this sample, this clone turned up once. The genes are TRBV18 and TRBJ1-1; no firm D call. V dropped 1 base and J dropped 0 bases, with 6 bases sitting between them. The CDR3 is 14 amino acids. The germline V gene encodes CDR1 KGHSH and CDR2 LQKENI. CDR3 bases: TGTGCCAGCTCACCACAGGAGTTGAACACTGAAGCTTTCTTT. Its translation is CASSPQELNTEAFF. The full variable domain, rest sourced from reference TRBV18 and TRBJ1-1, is NAGVMQNPRHLVRRRGQEARLRCSPMKGHSHVYWYRQLPEEGLKFMVYLQKENIIDESGMPKERFSAEFPKEGPSILRIQQVVRGDSAAYFCASSPQELNTEAFFGQGTRLTVV.

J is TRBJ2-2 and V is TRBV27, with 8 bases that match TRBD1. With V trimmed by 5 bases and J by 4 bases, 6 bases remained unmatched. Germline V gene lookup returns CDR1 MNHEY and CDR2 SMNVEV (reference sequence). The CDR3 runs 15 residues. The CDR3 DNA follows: TGTGCCAGCAGTATGGACAGGGCTGGCACCGGGGAGCTGTTTTTT. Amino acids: CASSMDRAGTGELFF.

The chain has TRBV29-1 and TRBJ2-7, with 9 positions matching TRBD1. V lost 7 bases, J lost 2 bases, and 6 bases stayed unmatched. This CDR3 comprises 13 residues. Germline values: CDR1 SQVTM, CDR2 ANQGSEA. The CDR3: CSAGTGNTYEQYF. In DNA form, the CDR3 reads TGCAGCGCCGGGACAGGGAACACCTACGAGCAGTACTTC.

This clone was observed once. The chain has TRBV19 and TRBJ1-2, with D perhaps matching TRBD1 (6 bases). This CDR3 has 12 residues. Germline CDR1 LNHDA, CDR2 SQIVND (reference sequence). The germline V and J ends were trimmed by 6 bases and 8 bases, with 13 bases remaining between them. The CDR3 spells CASSRDGQGYTF. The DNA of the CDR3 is TGTGCCAGTAGCCGGGATGGACAGGGCTACACCTTC.

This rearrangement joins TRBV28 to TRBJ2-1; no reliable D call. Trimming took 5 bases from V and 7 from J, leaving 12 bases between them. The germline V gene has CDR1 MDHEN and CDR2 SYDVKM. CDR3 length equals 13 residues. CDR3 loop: CASSPFFGNEQFF. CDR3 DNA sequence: TGTGCCAGCAGTCCCTTCTTCGGGAATGAGCAGTTCTTC. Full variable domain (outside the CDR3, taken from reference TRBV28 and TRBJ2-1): DVKVTQSSRYLVKRTGEKVFLECVQDMDHENMFWYRQDPGLGLRLIYFSYDVKMKEKGDIPEGYSVSREKKERFSLILESASTNQTSMYLCASSPFFGNEQFFGPGTRLTVL.

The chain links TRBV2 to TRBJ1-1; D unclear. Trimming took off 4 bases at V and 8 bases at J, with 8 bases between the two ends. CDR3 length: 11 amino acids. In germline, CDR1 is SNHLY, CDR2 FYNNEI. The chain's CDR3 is CASSGHEEAFF. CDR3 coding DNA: TGTGCCAGCAGTGGCCACGAGGAAGCTTTCTTT.

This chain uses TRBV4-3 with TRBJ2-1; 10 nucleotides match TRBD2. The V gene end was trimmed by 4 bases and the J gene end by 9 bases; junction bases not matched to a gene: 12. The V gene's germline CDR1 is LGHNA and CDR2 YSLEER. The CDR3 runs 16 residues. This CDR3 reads CASSPRLLAGAAEQFF. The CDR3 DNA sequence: TGCGCCAGCAGCCCCCGTCTCCTAGCGGGGGCGGCTGAGCAGTTCTTC.

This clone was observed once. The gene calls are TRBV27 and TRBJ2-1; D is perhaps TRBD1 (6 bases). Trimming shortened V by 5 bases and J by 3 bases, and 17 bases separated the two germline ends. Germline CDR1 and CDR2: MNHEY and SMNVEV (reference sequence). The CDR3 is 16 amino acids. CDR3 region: CASSPLGQGFYNEQFF. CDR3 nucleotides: TGTGCCAGCAGTCCCTTGGGGCAGGGGTTCTACAATGAGCAGTTCTTC.

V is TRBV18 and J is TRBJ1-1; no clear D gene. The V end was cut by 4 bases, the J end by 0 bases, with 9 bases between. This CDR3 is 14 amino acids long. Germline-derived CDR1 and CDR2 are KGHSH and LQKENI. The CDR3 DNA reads TGTGCCAGCTCACGCAACGGGGTGAACACTGAAGCTTTCTTT. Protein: CASSRNGVNTEAFF.

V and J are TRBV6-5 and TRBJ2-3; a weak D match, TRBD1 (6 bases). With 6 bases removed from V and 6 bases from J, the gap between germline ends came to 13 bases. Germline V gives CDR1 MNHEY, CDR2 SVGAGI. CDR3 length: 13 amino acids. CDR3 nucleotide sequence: TGTGCCAGCAGAGGGACAACATCGGATACGCAGTATTTT. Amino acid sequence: CASRGTTSDTQYF.

In DNA, the CDR3 is TGTGCCAGCAGCTTAGCTTCTACTAGCGGGGGGGCCTGGGGAGAGACCCAGTACTTC. Its protein product is CASSLASTSGGAWGETQYF. The gene calls are TRBV7-8 and TRBJ2-5; 13 bases are a match to TRBD2. This CDR3 has 19 amino acids. Germline CDR1 reads SGHVS; CDR2 reads FQNEAQ. With V trimmed by 0 bases and J by 4 bases, 11 bases remained unmatched.

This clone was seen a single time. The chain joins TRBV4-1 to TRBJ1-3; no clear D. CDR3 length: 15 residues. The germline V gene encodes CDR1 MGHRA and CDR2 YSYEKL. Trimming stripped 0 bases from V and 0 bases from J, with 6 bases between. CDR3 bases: TGCGCCAGCAGCCAAGATGCAGGCTCTGGAAACACCATATATTTT. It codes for CASSQDAGSGNTIYF.

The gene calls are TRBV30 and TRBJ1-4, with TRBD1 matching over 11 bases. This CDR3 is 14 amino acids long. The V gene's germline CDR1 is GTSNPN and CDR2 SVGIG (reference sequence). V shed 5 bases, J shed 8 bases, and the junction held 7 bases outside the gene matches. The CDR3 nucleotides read TGTGCCTGGCACGGACAGGGGGCTGGGGAAAAACTGTTTTTT. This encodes CAWHGQGAGEKLFF.

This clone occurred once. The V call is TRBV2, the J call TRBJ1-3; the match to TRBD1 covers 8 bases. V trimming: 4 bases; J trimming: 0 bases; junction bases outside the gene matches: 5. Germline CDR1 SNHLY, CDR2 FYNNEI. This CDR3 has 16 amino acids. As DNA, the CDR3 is TGTGCCAGCAGTGGACTACAGGGGGGCTCTGGAAACACCATATATTTT. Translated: CASSGLQGGSGNTIYF.

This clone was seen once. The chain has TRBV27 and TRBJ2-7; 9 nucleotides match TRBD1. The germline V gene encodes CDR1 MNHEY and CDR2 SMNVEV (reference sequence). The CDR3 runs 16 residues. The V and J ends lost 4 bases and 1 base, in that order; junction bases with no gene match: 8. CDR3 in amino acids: CASSSTGTGRSYEQYF. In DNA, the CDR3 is TGTGCCAGCAGTTCGACAGGGACAGGGAGGTCCTACGAGCAGTACTTC.

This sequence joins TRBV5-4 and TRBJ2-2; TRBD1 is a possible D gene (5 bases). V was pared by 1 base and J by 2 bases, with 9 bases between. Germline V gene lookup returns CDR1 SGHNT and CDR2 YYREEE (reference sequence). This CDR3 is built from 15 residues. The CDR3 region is CASSLQGTNTGELFF. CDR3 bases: TGTGCCAGCAGCTTGCAGGGCACTAACACCGGGGAGCTGTTTTTT.

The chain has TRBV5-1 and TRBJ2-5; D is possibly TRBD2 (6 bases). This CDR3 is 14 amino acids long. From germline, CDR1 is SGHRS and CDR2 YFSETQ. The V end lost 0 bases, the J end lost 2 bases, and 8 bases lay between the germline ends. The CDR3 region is CASSLVGLQETQYF. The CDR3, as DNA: TGCGCCAGCAGCTTGGTCGGACTACAAGAGACCCAGTACTTC.

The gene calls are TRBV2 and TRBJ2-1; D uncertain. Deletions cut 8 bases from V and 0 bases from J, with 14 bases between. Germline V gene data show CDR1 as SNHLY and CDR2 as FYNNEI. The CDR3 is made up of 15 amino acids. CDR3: CASARIRSSYNEQFF. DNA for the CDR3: TGTGCCAGCGCGCGAATAAGAAGCTCCTACAATGAGCAGTTCTTC.